Each of the 27 T cell receptor beta chains below was sequenced from the same sample in a study of T cells in Graves' hyperthyroidism and ophthalmopathy. From RNA transcripts, TCR beta CDR3 regions were amplified. HTBI primers drove first-round RT-PCR of the TCR CDR3. TCRdb reprocessed the multiplex PCR reads via MiXCR and lists one record per CDR3 protein. The sample has approximately 430,000 distinct CDR3 sequences, roughly 14% seen once. Input material: blood. The receptors come from a man younger than 35 with Graves' ophthalmopathy.

There are many counts of this clonotype. V usage is TRBV20-1 and J usage is TRBJ1-1; maybe TRBD1 (6 bases). With 3 bases removed from V and 0 bases from J, the gap between germline ends came to 11 bases. CDR1 DFQATT and CDR2 SNEGSKA come from the germline V gene (reference sequence). This CDR3 spans 14 amino acids. For the CDR3, the DNA is TGCAGTGCTAGGGACAGTACTATGAACACTGAAGCTTTCTTT. It specifies CSARDSTMNTEAFF.

This chain links TRBV5-1 with TRBJ2-5; 10 nucleotides match TRBD2. Germline V gene data show CDR1 as SGHRS and CDR2 as YFSETQ. This CDR3 comprises 16 residues. The trim removed 3 bases at V and 2 bases at J, leaving 7 bases unmatched. CDR3 coding DNA: TGCGCCAGCAGCTCCCTCGTTAGCGGGGGGCAAGAGACCCAGTACTTC. Translating gives CASSSLVSGGQETQYF.

This clonotype occurred a few times. The genes are TRBV4-2 and TRBJ2-7; D tentatively reads TRBD1 or TRBD2 (5 bases each). CDR3 length: 12 amino acids. Per germline, CDR1 LGHNA and CDR2 YNFKEQ. V shed 3 bases and J shed 6 bases, with 9 bases lying between them. The DNA of the CDR3 is TGTGCCAGCAGCCAGCAGGGACCCGAGCAGTACTTC. The encoded protein is CASSQQGPEQYF.

This chain joins TRBV27 and TRBJ2-1; D call uncertain. The CDR3 totals 11 residues. Trimming pared 10 bases from V and 5 bases from J, leaving 9 bases between. Germline V CDR1 and CDR2: MNHEY, SMNVEV (reference sequence). This CDR3 is CATSGDNEQFF. CDR3 DNA: TGTGCCACCTCGGGCGACAATGAGCAGTTCTTC.

The chain carries TRBV4-2 and TRBJ2-7; TRBD2 agrees at 12 bases. Trimming cost V 1 base and J 4 bases; bases outside gene matches: 8. Germline lookup yields CDR1 LGHNA and CDR2 YNFKEQ. There are 17 residues in the CDR3. The CDR3 reads CASSQGLAGGPGYEQYF. DNA of the CDR3: TGTGCCAGCAGCCAAGGGCTAGCGGGAGGGCCTGGGTACGAGCAGTACTTC.

A remark on this clonotype: This sequence may be a read error, since a much larger clone differs from it by one base. The CDR3 loop is CSAVGGEETQYF. The CDR3, as DNA: TGCAGTGCTGTAGGGGGCGAGGAGACCCAGTACTTC. The V call is TRBV20-1, the J call TRBJ2-5, with 7 bases that match TRBD1. CDR3 size: 12 residues. The junction had 5 bases not matched to a gene; V was cut back by 5 bases and J by 5 bases. In germline, CDR1 is DFQATT, CDR2 SNEGSKA (reference sequence).

DNA of the CDR3: TGCAGCGTTGAAGCGGCGGGGCGCTCCTACAATGAGCAGTTCTTC. Residues: CSVEAAGRSYNEQFF. The chain recombines TRBV29-1 with TRBJ2-1; D possibly corresponds to TRBD2 (6 bases). The CDR3 consists of 15 residues. V lost 1 base, J lost 0 bases, and 10 bases lay in between. The germline CDR1 and CDR2 sequences are SQVTM and ANQGSEA.

This clonotype has at least ten counts. V gene TRBV6-2 or TRBV6-3 combines with J gene TRBJ2-2, with TRBD2 matching 9 bases. Germline V gene data show CDR1 as MNHEY and CDR2 as SVGEGT. J was trimmed by 7 bases and V by 0 bases; bases with no gene match: 6. The CDR3 covers 16 residues. The DNA of the CDR3 is TGTGCCAGCAGTTACTCGTGGACTAGCGCCAGCGGGGAGCTGTTTTTT. Its protein is CASSYSWTSASGELFF.

CDR3 loop: CASSIVEGGNQPQHF. CDR3 sequence (DNA): TGTGCCAGTAGTATAGTGGAGGGTGGCAATCAGCCCCAGCATTTT. The V call is TRBV19, the J call TRBJ1-5, with unresolved D. V lost 1 base, J lost 2 bases, and 9 bases lay in between. Germline V gene lookup returns CDR1 LNHDA and CDR2 SQIVND (reference sequence). This CDR3 contains 15 residues.

In this sample, this clonotype turned up many times. CDR3 loop: CASSYSGATYEQYF. CDR3 coding DNA: TGTGCCAGCAGTTACTCTGGCGCAACCTACGAGCAGTACTTC. J is TRBJ2-7 and V is TRBV6-1; D gene unclear. With 5 bases removed from V and 2 bases from J, the gap between germline ends came to 13 bases. The CDR3 extends over 14 amino acids. Germline CDR1 MNHNS, CDR2 SASEGT.

This clonotype came up a few times. This chain uses TRBV4-1 with TRBJ2-1; a weak D match, TRBD2 (7 bases). V lost 0 bases and J lost 7, with 16 bases in between. Germline V lookup: CDR1 MGHRA, CDR2 YSYEKL. The CDR3 covers 16 residues. In DNA form, the CDR3 reads TGCGCCAGCAGCCAAGAACGAGGGGGGGCCGGTAATGAGCAGTTCTTC. Protein product: CASSQERGGAGNEQFF.

The chain combines TRBV27 with TRBJ1-6; D might be TRBD1 (6 bases). V lost 6 bases to trimming and J lost 10 bases, with 16 bases between them. There are 14 residues in the CDR3. Germline lookup yields CDR1 MNHEY and CDR2 SMNVEV (reference sequence). The CDR3 reads CASRETGGPSPLHF. CDR3 in DNA: TGTGCCAGCAGAGAGACAGGAGGCCCCTCACCCCTCCACTTT.

The chain uses TRBV6-9 and TRBJ2-1; 10 nucleotides align to TRBD2. From germline, CDR1 is MNHGY and CDR2 SVAAGI. V lost 3 bases to trimming and J lost 10 bases; unmatched junction nucleotides: 6. The CDR3 length is 14 residues. The CDR3 reads CASSYEGLAREQFF. CDR3 nucleotide sequence: TGTGCCAGCAGTTACGAGGGACTAGCGAGGGAGCAGTTCTTC.

This clonotype was seen repeatedly, ten times or more. The chain is built from TRBV7-9 and TRBJ2-7; D perhaps matches TRBD1 (6 bases). The CDR3 has 16 residues. Between the trimmed V and J ends, which lost 2 bases and 1 base, there was a span of 15 bases. Germline CDR1 reads SEHNR; CDR2 reads FQNEAQ (reference sequence). CDR3 DNA sequence: TGTGCCAGCAGCTTAAGCTGGGGGCTAGTATCCTACGAGCAGTACTTC. Its translation is CASSLSWGLVSYEQYF. Supplemented by reference TRBV7-9 and TRBJ2-7, the full variable domain reads DTGVSQNPRHKITKRGQNVTFRCDPISEHNRLYWYRQTLGQGPEFLTYFQNEAQLEKSRLLSDRFSAERPKGSFSTLEIQRTEQGDSAMYLCASSLSWGLVSYEQYFGPGTRLTVT.

At least ten counts were recorded for this clonotype. The chain links TRBV6-5 to TRBJ2-5, with TRBD2 matching 7 bases. Trimming removed 2 bases from V and 3 bases from J; junction bases left unmatched: 6. Per the germline V gene, CDR1 is MNHEY and CDR2 is SVGAGI. CDR3 length: 15 residues. The CDR3 DNA reads as TGTGCCAGCAGTTACGGAGCGGGGAGCAAAGAGACCCAGTACTTC. Amino acid sequence: CASSYGAGSKETQYF.

Ten or more counts support this clonotype. The chain joins TRBV6-1 to TRBJ2-7, with D perhaps matching TRBD2 (6 bases). The CDR3 consists of 16 residues. CDR1 and CDR2 (germline): MNHNS, SASEGT. V gave up 0 bases and J gave up 2 bases, with 14 bases separating them. CDR3 sequence reads: CASSEAGGGPTYEQYF. CDR3 nucleotide sequence: TGTGCCAGCAGTGAAGCGGGGGGAGGCCCCACCTACGAGCAGTACTTC.

The chain recombines TRBV30 with TRBJ1-2, with 7 bases that match TRBD1. Germline CDR1 GTSNPN, CDR2 SVGIG (reference sequence). Losses at the gene ends were 0 bases for V and 12 bases for J; bases not matched to a gene: 10. The CDR3 runs 13 residues. CDR3: CAWSVHGDSGNTF. In DNA, the CDR3 is TGTGCCTGGAGTGTACACGGGGACAGTGGGAACACCTTC.

This clonotype was found many times. The gene calls are TRBV7-2 and TRBJ2-1; D not resolved. Trimming removed 2 bases from V and 10 bases from J, with 21 bases in between. The CDR3 has 16 residues. CDR1 and CDR2 from the germline V gene are SGHTA and FQGNSA. DNA of the CDR3: TGTGCCAGCAGCTTAACCCCCAACCTAGTGGCAGACGAGCAGTTCTTC. It codes for CASSLTPNLVADEQFF.

Only a few counts were recorded for this clonotype. The genes are TRBV11-3 and TRBJ2-3, with D possibly being TRBD2 (6 bases). CDR1 and CDR2 from the germline V gene are SGHNT and YENEEA. The CDR3 consists of 17 residues. The V end was cut by 4 bases, the J end by 3 bases, with 20 bases between. The CDR3 DNA follows: TGTGCCAGCAGCTATACCGAGGACTTACGGGGGACAGATACGCAGTATTTT. Amino acid sequence: CASSYTEDLRGTDTQYF.

V gene TRBV11-2 combines with J gene TRBJ2-6; D not resolved. Germline CDR1 reads SGHAT; CDR2 reads FQNNGV. V was trimmed by 0 bases and J by 5 bases, leaving 5 bases between them. This CDR3 is 14 amino acids long. CDR3 sequence reads: CASSLDAWANVLTF. For the CDR3, the DNA is TGTGCCAGCAGCTTAGACGCGTGGGCCAACGTCCTGACTTTC.

This clonotype was picked up many times. The genes are TRBV20-1 and TRBJ2-7; possibly TRBD2 for D (5 bases). There are 13 residues in the CDR3. Trimming pared 3 bases from V and 3 bases from J, leaving 12 bases between. Germline lookup yields CDR1 DFQATT and CDR2 SNEGSKA (reference sequence). CDR3 bases: TGCAGTGCTAGGCCGCCGGAGGACTACGAGCAGTACTTC. Protein: CSARPPEDYEQYF.

At least ten counts were recorded for this clonotype. The CDR3 DNA reads TGTGCCAGCAGCTTAGTTACGAGCGAGGATACGCAGTATTTT. Translation gives CASSLVTSEDTQYF. The V and J genes are TRBV7-8 and TRBJ2-3, with no clear D. The V gene's germline CDR1 is SGHVS and CDR2 FQNEAQ. The length of the CDR3 is 14 residues. Trimming stripped 1 base from V and 6 bases from J, with 11 bases between.

This clonotype was seen at least ten times. V and J are TRBV3-1 and TRBJ1-5; D remains unclear. Per the germline V gene, CDR1 is LGHDT and CDR2 is YNNKEL (reference sequence). Trimming pared 8 bases from V and 0 bases from J, leaving 11 bases between. The CDR3 spans 14 residues. CDR3 residues: CASRQETSNQPQHF. Written as DNA, the CDR3 is TGTGCCAGCCGGCAGGAAACTAGCAATCAGCCCCAGCATTTT.

This clonotype showed up just a few times. The chain combines TRBV19 with TRBJ2-1, with 8 bases that match TRBD1. V dropped 6 bases and J dropped 9; count of bases not matched to a gene: 13. CDR3 length equals 15 residues. The germline gives CDR1 LNHDA, CDR2 SQIVND (reference sequence). The CDR3 protein is CASRPSGGPRSEQFF. The DNA for the CDR3 is TGTGCCAGTAGGCCTTCAGGGGGCCCAAGGAGTGAGCAGTTCTTC.

The V gene is TRBV20-1, the J gene TRBJ1-1, with unresolved D. The CDR3 spans 14 residues. V was shortened by 5 bases and J by 3 bases, with 16 bases between the two germline ends. Germline CDR1 is DFQATT and CDR2 is SNEGSKA (reference sequence). The CDR3 sequence is CSAGPPAQYTEAFF. The CDR3 nucleotides are TGCAGTGCTGGACCCCCCGCCCAATACACTGAAGCTTTCTTT.

The sample holds a few counts of this clonotype. This chain uses TRBV4-2 with TRBJ2-7; 9 nucleotides agree with TRBD2. Germline V gene data show CDR1 as LGHNA and CDR2 as YNFKEQ. The CDR3 has 14 amino acids. The ends lost 2 bases at V and 1 base at J; junction bases unmatched: 0. The CDR3 DNA reads as TGTGCCAGCAGCCAACTAGCGGGATCCTACGAGCAGTACTTC. This encodes CASSQLAGSYEQYF.

The table lists this clonotype with many counts. The chain joins TRBV20-1 to TRBJ1-4, with 8 bases aligning to TRBD1. Per the germline V gene, CDR1 is DFQATT and CDR2 is SNEGSKA (reference sequence). V shed 3 bases, J shed 0 bases, and the junction held 12 bases outside the gene matches. This CDR3 contains 18 residues. As DNA, the CDR3 is TGCAGTGCTAGTTGCGCAGGGGGCGTTGGGGCAACTAATGAAAAACTGTTTTTT. As protein: CSASCAGGVGATNEKLFF.